This TCR beta chain was sequenced during a study of T cells in Graves' hyperthyroidism and ophthalmopathy. Points from the study as a whole: Ophthalmopathy got predicted by the model a median around six months before its onset. Blood also contained most expanded thyroid clonotypes above 0.001.

Patients were excluded because of uncontrolled infection, other autoimmune disease, pregnancy or lactation. Authors of the study amplified TCR beta CDR3 regions from RNA transcripts. The HTBI primer set served for first-round RT-PCR of the TCR CDR3. TCRdb redid the calling of the multiplex PCR reads with MiXCR, one entry per CDR3 protein. The sample has 600,000 or so distinct CDR3 sequences, under 60% seen once; the top ten hold 8.2%. CDR1 and CDR2 (germline): SGHTA, FQGNSA. The CDR3 has 13 amino acids. The V and J ends lost 1 base and 9 bases respectively, with 9 bases between them. About this clonotype: Its antigen is undetermined.

Sequenced sample: peripheral blood or thyroid tissue (not recorded which). This chain uses TRBV7-2 with TRBJ2-2, with TRBD2 as a possible D gene (5 bases). This TCR was recovered from a woman aged 18-29 years with Graves' hyperthyroidism. The CDR3 loop reads CASSLGASRELFF. CDR3 coding DNA: TGTGCCAGCAGCTTAGGAGCTAGCAGGGAGCTGTTTTTT. Full variable domain (outside the CDR3, taken from reference TRBV7-2 and TRBJ2-2): GAGVSQSPSNKVTEKGKDVELRCDPISGHTALYWYRQSLGQGLEFLIYFQGNSAPDKSGLPSDRFSAERTGGSVSTLTIQRTQQEDSAVYLCASSLGASRELFFGEGSRLTVL.